This T cell receptor beta chain was identified during a study of metastatic and nonmetastatic thyroid tumors. Findings of the study overall: The study reportedly found significantly higher TCR beta diversity in malignant thyroid tumors than benign nodules, in blood and tumor.

This clone was detected ten times or more. The antigen remains unidentified. The germline V gene encodes CDR1 MRHNA and CDR2 SNTAGT. The CDR3 covers 13 residues. V shed 4 bases and J shed 4 bases, with 9 bases lying between them. Prior to thyroid surgery, none of the patients had received any treatment. MiXCR was used by TCRdb to re-call the PCR reads. The data show roughly 20,000 clones, around 20% seen once. This receptor was taken from a male donor with papillary thyroid cancer or a benign thyroid nodule (not recorded which). Some clones in this sample may be carry-over from other donors' samples. The sample consisted of blood. V usage is TRBV6-4 and J usage is TRBJ2-3, with D hard to call. Written as DNA, the CDR3 is TGTGCCAGCAGTGTTGACTCCGCAGATACGCAGTATTTT. This sequence encodes CASSVDSADTQYF.